These T cell receptor beta chains were read from a single sample in a study of control samples from healthy donors and cancer patients. The table came from immunoSEQ multiplex PCR; TCRdb's copy has only in-frame clones and leaves some out. This table has some 120,000 clones, more than 75% appearing once. The sequenced sample was blood. These receptors all stem from a man aged 60-69 years in good health. Each CDR3 is given with its conserved first and last residue. A D gene is named only where the DNA matches it firmly. Some rows have no size entry. The others give once, few or many, or a class for an expanded clone.

J gene | clone size | D gene | V gene | CDR3 DNA | CDR3 protein
TRBJ2-1 | - | - | TRBV6-1 | TGTGCCAGCAGTGAAAGGCAGGGTCAAGAGCAGTTCTTC | CASSERQGQEQFF
TRBJ2-3 | - | - | TRBV7-9 | TGTGCCAGCAGCTTAGGGGCAGCAGATACGCAGTATTTT | CASSLGAADTQYF
TRBJ1-1 | - | - | TRBV28 | TGTGCCAGCAGTCCCAGGGTCACTGAAGCTTTCTTT | CASSPRVTEAFF
TRBJ1-6 | - | - | TRBV18 | TGTGCCAGCTCACCGCGGAGGCTAAGGGATAATTCACCCCTCCACTTT | CASSPRRLRDNSPLHF
TRBJ2-2 | - | - | TRBV27 | TGTGCCAGCAGTTTAGGGCCCATCACCGGGGAGCTGTTTTTT | CASSLGPITGELFF
TRBJ1-6 | - | - | TRBV9 | TGTGCCAGCAGCGTAGGGAGGGGGAATTCACCCCTCCACTTT | CASSVGRGNSPLHF
TRBJ2-7 | few | - | TRBV28 | TGTGCCAGCAGTTTAGGTTACGAGCAGTACTTC | CASSLGYEQYF
TRBJ2-2 | - | - | TRBV28 | TGTGCCAGCACTATCATCTCACCCTCTGGGGGGGCCGGGAACACCGGGGAGCTGTTTTTT | CASTIISPSGGAGNTGELFF
TRBJ2-3 | - | TRBD1 | TRBV5-1 | TGCGCCAGCAGATTGGACAGGGGGGGCACAGATACGCAGTATTTT | CASRLDRGGTDTQYF
TRBJ2-3 | - | - | TRBV5-1 | TGCGCCAGCAGCTTGTGGTCGCGGGGCACAGATACGCAGTATTTT | CASSLWSRGTDTQYF
TRBJ2-7 | - | - | TRBV4-2 | TGTGCCAGCAGCCTGACGACGGGGGCTGGAGACGAGCAGTACTTC | CASSLTTGAGDEQYF
TRBJ2-5 | - | - | TRBV3-1/TRBV3-2 | TGTGCCAGCAGCCAGACCGGGGAGACCCAGTACTTC | CASSQTGETQYF
TRBJ2-3 | - | - | TRBV5-1 | TGCGCCAGCAGCCCTGTCGTAAGCACAGATACGCAGTATTTT | CASSPVVSTDTQYF
TRBJ2-7 | - | - | TRBV3-1/TRBV3-2 | TGTGCCAGCAGCCAAGACCCTATAGTCCTCTACTTC | CASSQDPIVLYF
TRBJ2-4 | - | - | TRBV14 | TGTGCCAGCAGCCAAGATCATGGGGCGGGGAACATTCAGTACTTC | CASSQDHGAGNIQYF
TRBJ1-2 | many | - | TRBV7-2 | TGTGCCAGCAGCTCAGGACGTTCCTATGGCTACACCTTC | CASSSGRSYGYTF
TRBJ1-5 | - | - | TRBV21-1 | TGTGCCAGCAGCAGGCGTAAGGAGGGGCATAGCAATCAGCCCCAGCATTTT | CASSRRKEGHSNQPQHF
TRBJ1-4 | - | - | TRBV28 | TGTGCCAGCACCTCGGGGGGACTTTATTCTGAAAAACTGTTTTTT | CASTSGGLYSEKLFF
TRBJ2-3 | - | TRBD2 | TRBV5-1 | TGCGCCAGCAGCTTGGAAGCTAGCGGATCCCCAGATACGCAGTATTTT | CASSLEASGSPDTQYF
TRBJ2-5 | - | TRBD1 | TRBV10-3 | TGTGCCATCAGTGGGGGGACAGGGGTGATCGAGACCCAGTACTTC | CAISGGTGVIETQYF
TRBJ2-4 | once | TRBD1 | TRBV6-5 | TGTGCCAGCAGTTATGGGACAGGGAGGCACATTCAGTACTTC | CASSYGTGRHIQYF
TRBJ2-5 | - | - | TRBV28 | TGTGCCAGCAGTTTGGGCAGTTCCCAAGAGACCCAGTACTTC | CASSLGSSQETQYF
TRBJ1-5 | - | - | TRBV15 | TGTGCCACCAGCAGTCAGGGGATTCAGCCCCAGCATTTT | CATSSQGIQPQHF
TRBJ2-6 | - | - | TRBV5-1 | TGCGCCAGCAGCTTGAGCAGGCCGTCTGGGGCCAACGTCCTGACTTTC | CASSLSRPSGANVLTF
TRBJ2-3 | - | TRBD1 | TRBV7-2 | TGTGCCAGCAGCCTGGGGACAGCAAAAACAGATACGCAGTATTTT | CASSLGTAKTDTQYF
TRBJ1-4 | once | TRBD1 | TRBV5-1 | TGCGCCAGCAGCTTGGACTGGACAGGGGTCACAAAACTGTTTTTT | CASSLDWTGVTKLFF
TRBJ2-3 | - | - | TRBV27 | TGTGCCAGCAGTTTGGCAGATACGCAGTATTTT | CASSLADTQYF
TRBJ1-2 | - | - | TRBV28 | TGTGCCAGCAGTTTAGGCAGGGCCGGCTACACCTTC | CASSLGRAGYTF
TRBJ2-2 | - | - | TRBV7-6 | TGTGCCAGCAGCTTAGACTGGGGAAACACCGGGGAGCTGTTTTTT | CASSLDWGNTGELFF